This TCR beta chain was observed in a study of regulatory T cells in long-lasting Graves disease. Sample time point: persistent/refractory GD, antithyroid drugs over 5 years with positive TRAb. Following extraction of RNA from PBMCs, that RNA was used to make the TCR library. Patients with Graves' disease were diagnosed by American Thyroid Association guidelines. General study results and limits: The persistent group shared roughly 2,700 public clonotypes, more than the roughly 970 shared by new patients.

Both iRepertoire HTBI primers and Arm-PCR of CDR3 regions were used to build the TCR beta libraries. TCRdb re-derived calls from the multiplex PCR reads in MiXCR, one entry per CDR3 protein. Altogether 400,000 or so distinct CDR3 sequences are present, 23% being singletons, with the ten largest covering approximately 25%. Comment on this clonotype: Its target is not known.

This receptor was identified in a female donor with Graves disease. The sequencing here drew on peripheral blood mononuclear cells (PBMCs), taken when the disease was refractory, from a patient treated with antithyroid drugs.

The CDR3 region is CASRVGLANTEAFF. CDR3 DNA sequence: TGTGCCAGCAGGGTAGGGTTGGCGAACACTGAAGCTTTCTTT. This sequence joins TRBV27 and TRBJ1-1; D unclear. Trimming shortened V by 6 bases and J by 1 base, and 12 bases separated the two germline ends. CDR3 length: 14 amino acids. CDR1 and CDR2 (germline): MNHEY, SMNVEV (reference sequence).